Listed here are 32 T cell receptor beta chains from one sample, sequenced in a study of T-cell reconstitution after alpha-beta-depleted transplantation in children. Unique molecular identifiers were incorporated during preparation of the TCRbeta library. TCRdb recomputed calls from the PCR reads with MiXCR, one row per CDR3 protein. The sample consists of approximately 300,000 distinct CDR3 sequences, 9.5% to 13% of them appearing once. Specimen: peripheral blood, collected 180 days after TCRalphabeta/CD19-depleted stem cell transplant. The receptors come from a male patient aged 2 to 10 who had a stem cell transplant for chronic granulomatous disease, so the T cells may come from the graft donor.

This clonotype was detected many times. The chain has TRBV9 and TRBJ2-7; 7 nucleotides line up with TRBD1. The CDR3 loop spans 16 amino acids. Germline V lookup: CDR1 SGDLS, CDR2 YYNGEE. V trimming: 2 bases; J trimming: 2 bases; junction bases outside the gene matches: 10. CDR3: CASSVHRDSGTYEQYF. The CDR3 region has the DNA TGTGCCAGCAGCGTCCATCGGGACAGTGGAACCTACGAGCAGTACTTC.

This clonotype was found once. This may arise from a read error, as a much more abundant clone is one base away. The rearrangement links TRBV18 to TRBJ2-5, with D perhaps matching TRBD1 or TRBD2 (5 bases each). Germline loops: CDR1 KGHSH, CDR2 LQKENI. V shed 2 bases and J shed 4 bases, with 14 bases lying between them. The CDR3 spans 15 residues. CDR3 amino acids: CASSPGGTAPETQYF. Written as DNA, the CDR3 is TGTGCCAGCTCACCAGGGGGTACAGCACCAGAGACCCAGTACTTC.

There are many counts of this clonotype. This chain connects TRBV9 to TRBJ2-5, with a tentative D call TRBD2 (7 bases). Germline lookup yields CDR1 SGDLS and CDR2 YYNGEE. The CDR3 extends over 14 amino acids. V lost 4 bases to trimming and J lost 2 bases, with 12 bases between them. The CDR3 region is CASSPRGGQETQYF. As DNA, the CDR3 is TGTGCCAGCAGCCCCAGGGGAGGGCAAGAGACCCAGTACTTC.

Regarding this clonotype: It may be a read error: a sequence one base away is much more abundant. The J gene is TRBJ2-1, the V gene TRBV18; perhaps TRBD2 as D (6 bases). Germline V gene lookup returns CDR1 KGHSH and CDR2 LQKENI. The CDR3 contains 15 residues. CDR3 sequence: CAGSPLSGSYNEQFF. In DNA form, the CDR3 reads TGTGCCGGCTCACCACTGAGCGGGTCATACAATGAGCAGTTCTTC.

This clonotype was seen only a few times. V usage is TRBV13 and J usage is TRBJ2-7; D is perhaps TRBD1 (6 bases). Trimming left V 5 bases short and J 0 bases short, with 14 bases between. Germline V lookup: CDR1 PRHDT, CDR2 FYEKMQ (reference sequence). The CDR3 is 15 amino acids. This chain's CDR3 is CASSESTGNSYEQYF. The CDR3 DNA is TGTGCCAGCAGCGAATCGACAGGAAACTCCTACGAGCAGTACTTC.

This clonotype has at least ten counts. The chain employs TRBV18 and TRBJ2-5; 9 nucleotides line up with TRBD2. CDR1 KGHSH and CDR2 LQKENI come from the germline V gene. The CDR3 has 16 amino acids. The junction had 9 bases not matched to a gene; V was cut back by 5 bases and J by 2 bases. CDR3 bases: TGTGCCAGCTCAGCCCTCCTAGCGGGACAACAAGAGACCCAGTACTTC. It specifies CASSALLAGQQETQYF.

This clonotype was seen ten or more times. The chain combines TRBV11-2 with TRBJ2-2; D unclear. Germline-derived CDR1 and CDR2 are SGHAT and FQNNGV. The V end lost 3 bases, the J end lost 1 base, and 9 bases lay between the germline ends. CDR3 length equals 15 residues. This chain's CDR3 is CASSFRHLNTGELFF. CDR3 DNA: TGTGCCAGCAGCTTCAGACACCTGAACACCGGGGAGCTGTTTTTT. The whole variable domain, filled in from reference TRBV11-2 and TRBJ2-2, reads EAGVAQSPRYKIIEKRQSVAFWCNPISGHATLYWYQQILGQGPKLLIQFQNNGVVDDSQLPKDRFSAERLKGVDSTLKIQPAKLEDSAVYLCASSFRHLNTGELFFGEGSRLTVL.

This clonotype occurred many times. The chain links TRBV15 to TRBJ2-1; D is unclear. The ends were cut back, 0 bases at V and 1 base at J, with 10 bases in the middle. The CDR3 runs to 16 residues. The germline CDR1 and CDR2 sequences are LNHNV and YYDKDF (reference sequence). In nucleotides, the CDR3 is TGTGCCACCAGCAGAGAGGTAGGGATTTCCTACAATGAGCAGTTCTTC. Translating it yields CATSREVGISYNEQFF. Combining the CDR3 with reference TRBV15 and TRBJ2-1 gives the whole variable domain DAMVIQNPRYQVTQFGKPVTLSCSQTLNHNVMYWYQQKSSQAPKLLFHYYDKDFNNEADTPDNFQSRRPNTSFCFLDIRSPGLGDTAMYLCATSREVGISYNEQFFGPGTRLTVL.

This clonotype is categorized as medium-sized. The rearrangement uses TRBV10-3 and TRBJ1-1; D gene unclear. The germline V gene has CDR1 ENHRY and CDR2 SYGVKD. The V gene lost 4 bases and the J gene lost 6 bases, with 15 bases spanning the gap. This CDR3 contains 14 residues. This CDR3 is CAISAAGPEAEAFF. In DNA, the CDR3 is TGTGCCATCAGTGCGGCAGGCCCGGAGGCTGAAGCTTTCTTT.

For this clonotype: With a much larger clone just one base away, this may be a read error. This sequence joins TRBV9 and TRBJ2-7; 7 bases map to TRBD1. Germline CDR1 and CDR2: SGDLS and YYNGEE. CDR3 size: 13 residues. After removal of 0 bases from V and 7 bases from J, the junction contained 4 bases not matched to a gene. CDR3 region: CASSVDLRGEQYF. CDR3 in DNA: TGTGCCAGCAGCGTAGATCTCAGGGGGGAGCAGTACTTC. The complete variable domain, with remaining parts taken from reference TRBV9 and TRBJ2-7, reads DSGVTQTPKHLITATGQRVTLRCSPRSGDLSVYWYQQSLDQGLQFLIQYYNGEERAKGNILERFSAQQFPDLHSELNLSSLELGDSALYFCASSVDLRGEQYFGPGTRLTVT.

This clonotype was recorded many times. V usage is TRBV4-1 and J usage is TRBJ2-1; no reliable D call. The length of the CDR3 is 16 residues. V gave up 0 bases and J gave up 0 bases, with 9 bases separating them. Germline-derived CDR1 and CDR2 are MGHRA and YSYEKL. The CDR3 DNA reads TGCGCCAGCAGCCAAGAACAGAGGAGCTCCTACAATGAGCAGTTCTTC. It encodes CASSQEQRSSYNEQFF.

Many counts were recorded for this clonotype. This sequence joins TRBV5-1 and TRBJ2-1; 9 nucleotides align to TRBD1. Germline loops: CDR1 SGHRS, CDR2 YFSETQ. There are 15 residues in the CDR3. Losses at the gene ends were 4 bases for V and 7 bases for J; bases not matched to a gene: 9. The CDR3 sequence: CASSASQGARNEQFF. CDR3 nucleotides: TGCGCCAGCAGCGCGTCACAGGGGGCGCGGAATGAGCAGTTCTTC. The full variable domain, with the rest looked up from reference TRBV5-1 and TRBJ2-1, is KAGVTQTPRYLIKTRGQQVTLSCSPISGHRSVSWYQQTPGQGLQFLFEYFSETQRNKGNFPGRFSGRQFSNSRSEMNVSTLELGDSALYLCASSASQGARNEQFFGPGTRLTVL.

This clonotype has a count of ten or more. The V gene is TRBV28, the J gene TRBJ2-3, with 10 bases that match TRBD2. In germline, CDR1 is MDHEN, CDR2 SYDVKM. This CDR3 is built from 16 residues. J lost 2 bases, V lost 3 bases, and 5 bases had no gene match. The CDR3 sequence is CASSFFLAGDTDTQYF. As DNA, the CDR3 is TGTGCCAGCAGTTTCTTCCTAGCGGGAGACACAGATACGCAGTATTTT.

In its sample, this clonotype was seen many times. The chain employs TRBV6-1 and TRBJ1-5, with TRBD1 identical over 8 bases. V was clipped by 6 bases and J by 4 bases; unmatched bases: 11. The CDR3 contains 16 residues. Germline V CDR1 and CDR2: MNHNS, SASEGT. The CDR3 spells CASRQTGARPNQPQHF. DNA for the CDR3: TGTGCCAGCAGGCAGACAGGGGCCAGGCCAAATCAGCCCCAGCATTTT.

This clonotype was counted between two and nine times. The chain carries TRBV14 and TRBJ2-1, with D unclear. V lost 0 bases to trimming and J lost 9 bases, with 12 bases between them. There are 14 residues in the CDR3. Germline V gene lookup returns CDR1 SGHDN and CDR2 FVKESK. The CDR3 sequence: CASSQDLINSEQFF. CDR3 DNA sequence: TGTGCCAGCAGCCAAGATCTAATAAACAGTGAGCAGTTCTTC.

A remark on this clonotype: A much larger clonotype is one base distant, so this may be a read error. J is TRBJ2-1 and V is TRBV20-1; 9 nucleotides line up with TRBD2. Per germline, CDR1 DFQATT and CDR2 SNEGSKA (reference sequence). The CDR3 has 14 residues. The CDR3 DNA reads TGCATTGCTCCGAAGCGGGAGGCCGGCAATGAGCAGTTCTTC. Translation: CIAPKREAGNEQFF.

Many counts were recorded for this clonotype. The chain couples TRBV7-9 to TRBJ2-3, with a weak D call TRBD1 (5 bases). This CDR3 is 17 amino acids long. Trimming removed 1 base from V and 4 bases from J, with 18 bases in between. Germline CDR1 SEHNR, CDR2 FQNEAQ (reference sequence). This chain's CDR3 is CASSLVGPVRTADTQYF. CDR3 bases: TGTGCCAGCAGCTTAGTGGGGCCAGTGAGGACGGCAGATACGCAGTATTTT.

This clonotype has ten or more counts. The chain uses TRBV7-2 and TRBJ2-1; 8 bases align to TRBD1. J was trimmed by 8 bases and V by 3 bases; bases with no gene match: 6. Germline-derived CDR1 and CDR2 are SGHTA and FQGNSA. The CDR3 sequence is 14 residues long. The CDR3 is CASSLGTGSHEQFF. Written as DNA, the CDR3 is TGTGCCAGCAGCTTGGGGACAGGATCCCATGAGCAGTTCTTC.

This clonotype has ten or more counts. V is TRBV29-1 and J is TRBJ2-1; 10 bases map to TRBD2. The V gene end was trimmed by 0 bases and the J gene end by 8 bases; junction bases not matched to a gene: 10. The CDR3 has 16 residues. Germline V gives CDR1 SQVTM, CDR2 ANQGSEA. In nucleotides, the CDR3 is TGCAGCGTTGAAGATGTAACTAGCGGGAAGTACGATGAGCAGTTCTTC. It specifies CSVEDVTSGKYDEQFF.

This clonotype came up many times. The V call is TRBV10-3, the J call TRBJ2-7, with TRBD2 identical over 15 bases. With V trimmed by 3 bases and J by 2 bases, 5 bases remained unmatched. CDR1 and CDR2 (germline): ENHRY, SYGVKD. This CDR3 spans 17 amino acids. The DNA for the CDR3 is TGTGCCATCAGTGATCCCCGGACTAGCGGGAGGGCCTACGAGCAGTACTTC. Translating gives CAISDPRTSGRAYEQYF.

This clonotype was seen ten or more times. J is TRBJ2-7 and V is TRBV7-9; D may be TRBD1 (5 bases). This CDR3 spans 16 amino acids. Germline CDR1 reads SEHNR; CDR2 reads FQNEAQ (reference sequence). V lost 4 bases and J lost 1, with 17 bases in between. CDR3 nucleotides: TGTGCCAGCAGCTCCTACTTCCCTGACAGTTCCTACGAGCAGTACTTC. Amino acids: CASSSYFPDSSYEQYF. Combining the CDR3 with reference TRBV7-9 and TRBJ2-7 gives the whole variable domain DTGVSQNPRHKITKRGQNVTFRCDPISEHNRLYWYRQTLGQGPEFLTYFQNEAQLEKSRLLSDRFSAERPKGSFSTLEIQRTEQGDSAMYLCASSSYFPDSSYEQYFGPGTRLTVT.

In this sample, this clonotype turned up many times. This rearrangement joins TRBV3-1 to TRBJ2-3, with D possibly TRBD2 on 6 matching bases. There are 15 residues in the CDR3. V was trimmed by 3 bases and J by 5 bases, leaving 15 bases between them. Germline V gene lookup returns CDR1 LGHDT and CDR2 YNNKEL (reference sequence). For the CDR3, the DNA is TGTGCCAGCAGCCACCTAGCGACCTATGGAGATACGCAGTATTTT. Amino acid sequence: CASSHLATYGDTQYF.

There are a few counts of this clonotype. V is TRBV27 and J is TRBJ2-2, with 7 bases matching TRBD1. Trimming removed 1 base from V and 4 bases from J; junction bases left unmatched: 3. The germline V gene encodes CDR1 MNHEY and CDR2 SMNVEV (reference sequence). The CDR3 contains 15 residues. This CDR3 is CASSLFPGGTGELFF. CDR3 DNA sequence: TGTGCCAGCAGTTTATTTCCAGGGGGCACCGGGGAGCTGTTTTTT.

This clonotype was found many times. This chain uses TRBV24-1 with TRBJ2-3; TRBD2 aligns across 9 bases. The V segment lost 5 bases and the J segment 3 bases; nucleotides outside the gene matches: 5. Germline lookup yields CDR1 KGHDR and CDR2 SFDVKD. CDR3 length: 15 amino acids. CDR3 residues: CATSAAGGGTDTQYF. CDR3 bases: TGTGCCACCAGTGCGGCGGGAGGGGGTACAGATACGCAGTATTTT.

The genes are TRBV3-1 and TRBJ2-2; the match to TRBD2 covers 8 bases. V gave up 4 bases and J gave up 7 bases; unmatched junction bases: 5. CDR3 size: 14 residues. CDR1 is LGHDT, CDR2 YNNKEL, per germline (reference sequence). As DNA, the CDR3 is TGTGCCAGCAGCCGAAAAAGCGGGGGCGGGGAGCTGTTTTTT. Its protein is CASSRKSGGGELFF.

The chain carries TRBV5-4 and TRBJ1-6; 9 bases are a match to TRBD1. The V and J ends lost 3 bases and 5 bases, in that order; junction bases with no gene match: 3. This CDR3 comprises 15 residues. In germline, CDR1 is SGHNT, CDR2 YYREEE (reference sequence). CDR3 sequence reads: CASSWGQGDNSPLHF. The CDR3 DNA reads as TGTGCCAGCAGCTGGGGACAGGGAGATAATTCACCCCTCCACTTT.

This clonotype was counted ten times or more. This sequence joins TRBV20-1 and TRBJ2-1; D is perhaps TRBD2 (6 bases). V lost 1 base to trimming and J lost 1 base, with 14 bases between them. This CDR3 spans 16 amino acids. Germline V CDR1 and CDR2: DFQATT, SNEGSKA (reference sequence). The CDR3 coding sequence is TGCAGTGCTAGAGCGCGGGCGGGGCCTTCCTACAATGAGCAGTTCTTC. Its protein product is CSARARAGPSYNEQFF.

This clonotype was seen ten or more times. The chain is built from TRBV28 and TRBJ2-5, with D perhaps being TRBD1 or TRBD2 (5 bases each). The CDR3 covers 12 residues. V lost 3 bases, J lost 7 bases, and 9 bases lay in between. In germline, CDR1 is MDHEN, CDR2 SYDVKM. Here the CDR3 DNA reads TGTGCCAGCAGTTTGAGGGGCGGGACCCAGTACTTC. It encodes CASSLRGGTQYF.

This clonotype was detected ten times or more. The chain is built from TRBV10-3 and TRBJ2-2, with D possibly being TRBD2 (5 bases). Trimming cost V 8 bases and J 5 bases, with 12 bases left between them. The CDR3 runs to 13 residues. CDR1 and CDR2 (germline): ENHRY, SYGVKD. Here the CDR3 DNA reads TGTGCCATCGAGCGCGCGGGTACCGGGGAGCTGTTTTTT. This sequence encodes CAIERAGTGELFF.

This clonotype was seen repeatedly, ten times or more. The chain links TRBV6-1 to TRBJ1-2, with D unclear. The V end was cut by 7 bases, the J end by 2 bases, with 17 bases between. This CDR3 spans 15 amino acids. The germline gives CDR1 MNHNS, CDR2 SASEGT. CDR3 bases: TGTGCCAGCAATACCTTACAGCGCCCCAACTATGGCTACACCTTC. This gives the protein CASNTLQRPNYGYTF.

This clonotype was detected many times. This rearrangement joins TRBV7-9 to TRBJ1-4; D ambiguous. CDR3 length equals 13 residues. Germline V CDR1 and CDR2: SEHNR, FQNEAQ (reference sequence). V lost 7 bases, J lost 3 bases, and 9 bases lay in between. The DNA of the CDR3 is TGTGCCAGCACCTACCAGGCTAATGAAAAACTGTTTTTT. Translation: CASTYQANEKLFF.

This clonotype was detected many times. This rearrangement joins TRBV10-1 to TRBJ2-5; D possibly uses TRBD1 or TRBD2 (9 bases each). The CDR3 is 20 residues long. Germline CDR1 reads WNHNN; CDR2 reads SYGVQD (reference sequence). V was shortened by 6 bases and J by 2 bases, with 31 bases between the two germline ends. In nucleotides, the CDR3 is TGCGCCAGCAGGGCCGACAGGGGGGTACTTCGCGGGAGGGAACAAGAGACCCAGTACTTC. This codes for CASRADRGVLRGREQETQYF.